These T cell receptor beta chains were read from a single sample in a study of blood T cell repertoires in COVID-19. This table comes from immunoSEQ multiplex PCR, and its TCRdb copy is limited to in-frame clones, with some not included. The repertoire holds around 250,000 clones, with approximately 89% as singletons. Sequencing was carried out using peripheral blood. These receptors came from a man aged 35-49 years with active or convalescent COVID-19. CDR3s include the opening cysteine and the closing phenylalanine or tryptophan. The order of the fields is CDR3 protein, CDR3 DNA, clone size, J gene, D gene, V gene. A D gene is named only where the DNA matches it firmly. Not every row has a clone size; where given, it reads once, few, many or a size class.

CDR3 protein: CASSLSTGTGELFF; CDR3 DNA: TGCGCCAGCAGCTTATCCACAGGGACCGGGGAGCTGTTTTTT; clone size: -; J gene: TRBJ2-2; D gene: -; V gene: TRBV5-1
CDR3 protein: CATGVTQPQHF; CDR3 DNA: TGTGCCACAGGGGTTACTCAGCCCCAGCATTTT; clone size: -; J gene: TRBJ1-5; D gene: -; V gene: TRBV6-5
CDR3 protein: CASSEAGGPLGELFF; CDR3 DNA: TGTGCCAGCAGTGAAGCGGGGGGGCCTCTCGGGGAGCTGTTTTTT; clone size: once; J gene: TRBJ2-2; D gene: -; V gene: TRBV2
CDR3 protein: CSAPEGPDYGYTF; CDR3 DNA: TGCAGCGCCCCCGAGGGCCCGGACTATGGCTACACCTTC; clone size: -; J gene: TRBJ1-2; D gene: -; V gene: TRBV29-1
CDR3 protein: CASSTKFSGANVLTF; CDR3 DNA: TGTGCCAGCTCAACTAAGTTCTCTGGGGCCAACGTCCTGACTTTC; clone size: -; J gene: TRBJ2-6; D gene: -; V gene: TRBV18
CDR3 protein: CAINRDRGGNNEQFF; CDR3 DNA: TGTGCCATCAACCGGGACAGGGGTGGAAACAATGAGCAGTTCTTC; clone size: -; J gene: TRBJ2-1; D gene: TRBD1; V gene: TRBV10-3
CDR3 protein: CASRNRQGIQETQYF; CDR3 DNA: TGTGCCAGCAGAAACCGACAGGGGATCCAAGAGACCCAGTACTTC; clone size: -; J gene: TRBJ2-5; D gene: TRBD1; V gene: TRBV3-1/TRBV3-2
CDR3 protein: CASSLIGTGGIDGEKLFF; CDR3 DNA: TGTGCCAGCAGTCTAATCGGTACAGGGGGGATTGACGGTGAAAAACTGTTTTTT; clone size: -; J gene: TRBJ1-4; D gene: TRBD1; V gene: TRBV28
CDR3 protein: CATRTSGTGELFF; CDR3 DNA: TGTGCCACCAGGACTAGCGGGACCGGGGAGCTGTTTTTT; clone size: -; J gene: TRBJ2-2; D gene: TRBD2; V gene: TRBV24-1
CDR3 protein: CASSDPSGLEQFF; CDR3 DNA: TGTGCCAGCAGCGATCCTTCAGGGTTGGAGCAGTTCTTC; clone size: -; J gene: TRBJ2-1; D gene: -; V gene: TRBV11-3
CDR3 protein: CASSLSAGGNSPLHF; CDR3 DNA: TGTGCCAGCAGTTTATCTGCGGGAGGGAATTCACCCCTCCACTTT; clone size: -; J gene: TRBJ1-6; D gene: -; V gene: TRBV27
CDR3 protein: CASSLIPSGDNEQFF; CDR3 DNA: TGTGCCAGCAGCTTAATTCCTAGCGGGGACAATGAGCAGTTCTTC; clone size: few; J gene: TRBJ2-1; D gene: TRBD2; V gene: TRBV7-3
CDR3 protein: CTSSQSLAGGGETQYF; CDR3 DNA: TGCACCAGCAGCCAATCATTAGCGGGAGGAGGGGAGACCCAGTACTTC; clone size: -; J gene: TRBJ2-5; D gene: -; V gene: TRBV1
CDR3 protein: CATSGGDRPYNEQFF; CDR3 DNA: TGTGCCACCAGTGGGGGGGACAGGCCTTACAATGAGCAGTTCTTC; clone size: -; J gene: TRBJ2-1; D gene: TRBD1; V gene: TRBV24-1
CDR3 protein: CASSLHNQPQHF; CDR3 DNA: TGTGCCAGCAGCTTGCACAATCAGCCCCAGCATTTT; clone size: once; J gene: TRBJ1-5; D gene: -; V gene: TRBV5-4
CDR3 protein: CATSRDGGTLGEIEKLFF; CDR3 DNA: TGTGCCACCAGCAGAGATGGGGGGACCCTAGGGGAAATTGAAAAACTGTTTTTT; clone size: -; J gene: TRBJ1-4; D gene: -; V gene: TRBV15
CDR3 protein: CASSLGEGLGTSNNEQFF; CDR3 DNA: TGTGCCAGCAGCTTAGGGGAAGGGCTTGGGACTAGCAACAATGAGCAGTTCTTC; clone size: -; J gene: TRBJ2-1; D gene: TRBD2; V gene: TRBV13
CDR3 protein: CASSARRASGTGELFF; CDR3 DNA: TGTGCCAGCAGCGCACGCAGGGCTAGCGGCACCGGGGAGCTGTTTTTT; clone size: -; J gene: TRBJ2-2; D gene: TRBD2; V gene: TRBV9
CDR3 protein: CASSLGAGTQETQYF; CDR3 DNA: TGTGCCAGCAGCTTAGGAGCGGGAACTCAAGAGACCCAGTACTTC; clone size: -; J gene: TRBJ2-5; D gene: TRBD2; V gene: TRBV11-2
CDR3 protein: CASSPREGLRSPLHF; CDR3 DNA: TGTGCCAGCAGCCCCCGGGAGGGACTAAGGTCACCCCTCCACTTT; clone size: -; J gene: TRBJ1-6; D gene: -; V gene: TRBV11-3
CDR3 protein: CASSVGVAGDRETQYF; CDR3 DNA: TGTGCCAGCAGCGTAGGAGTAGCGGGGGACCGAGAGACCCAGTACTTC; clone size: -; J gene: TRBJ2-5; D gene: TRBD2; V gene: TRBV9
CDR3 protein: CAWSTGATEAFF; CDR3 DNA: TGTGCCTGGAGTACAGGGGCCACTGAAGCTTTCTTT; clone size: -; J gene: TRBJ1-1; D gene: TRBD1; V gene: TRBV30
CDR3 protein: CASKPLGTGGAKVNTEAFF; CDR3 DNA: TGTGCCAGCAAACCCCTCGGGACAGGGGGCGCAAAGGTGAACACTGAAGCTTTCTTT; clone size: -; J gene: TRBJ1-1; D gene: TRBD1; V gene: TRBV27
CDR3 protein: CASSPISGNNEQFF; CDR3 DNA: TGTGCCAGCTCACCGATTAGCGGTAACAATGAGCAGTTCTTC; clone size: -; J gene: TRBJ2-1; D gene: -; V gene: TRBV18
CDR3 protein: CAFWGDTEAFF; CDR3 DNA: TGTGCCTTTTGGGGGGACACTGAAGCTTTCTTT; clone size: -; J gene: TRBJ1-1; D gene: -; V gene: TRBV30
CDR3 protein: CATSDPVLAPNEKLFF; CDR3 DNA: TGTGCCACCAGTGACCCCGTCTTGGCTCCAAATGAAAAACTGTTTTTT; clone size: -; J gene: TRBJ1-4; D gene: -; V gene: TRBV24-1
CDR3 protein: CASSPSLTGATSYGYTF; CDR3 DNA: TGTGCCAGCTCACCAAGTCTCACAGGGGCCACATCCTATGGCTACACCTTC; clone size: once; J gene: TRBJ1-2; D gene: TRBD1; V gene: TRBV18
CDR3 protein: CATSEIAHEQFF; CDR3 DNA: TGTGCCACCAGTGAAATCGCGCATGAGCAGTTCTTC; clone size: -; J gene: TRBJ2-1; D gene: -; V gene: TRBV24-1
CDR3 protein: CASNSYEAFF; CDR3 DNA: TGTGCCAGCAACTCATATGAAGCTTTCTTT; clone size: -; J gene: TRBJ1-1; D gene: -; V gene: TRBV2
CDR3 protein: CASSRRQGYNSPLHF; CDR3 DNA: TGTGCCAGCAGCCGAAGACAGGGCTATAATTCACCCCTCCACTTT; clone size: once; J gene: TRBJ1-6; D gene: TRBD1; V gene: TRBV7-3
CDR3 protein: CAISEGTLNTEAFF; CDR3 DNA: TGTGCCATCAGTGAGGGGACATTGAACACTGAAGCTTTCTTT; clone size: -; J gene: TRBJ1-1; D gene: -; V gene: TRBV10-3
CDR3 protein: CASSPGDLGHGYTF; CDR3 DNA: TGTGCCAGCAGCCCCGGGGACTTGGGGCATGGCTACACCTTC; clone size: -; J gene: TRBJ1-2; D gene: -; V gene: TRBV7-9
CDR3 protein: CATSDLRRTSTDTQYF; CDR3 DNA: TGTGCCACCAGTGATTTGCGGCGGACTAGCACAGATACGCAGTATTTT; clone size: -; J gene: TRBJ2-3; D gene: -; V gene: TRBV24-1
CDR3 protein: CASSIGLAGDREETQYF; CDR3 DNA: TGTGCCAGCAGCATAGGACTAGCGGGGGATCGGGAAGAGACCCAGTACTTC; clone size: -; J gene: TRBJ2-5; D gene: TRBD2; V gene: TRBV7-6
CDR3 protein: CASTPGYSNQPQHF; CDR3 DNA: TGTGCCAGCACCCCCGGGTATAGCAATCAGCCCCAGCATTTT; clone size: -; J gene: TRBJ1-5; D gene: -; V gene: TRBV2
CDR3 protein: CASSQTSDAWGGQFF; CDR3 DNA: TGCGCCAGCAGCCAAACTAGCGACGCTTGGGGCGGGCAGTTCTTC; clone size: -; J gene: TRBJ2-1; D gene: TRBD2; V gene: TRBV4-1
CDR3 protein: CASSPQNEKLFF; CDR3 DNA: TGTGCCAGCTCACCCCAAAATGAAAAACTGTTTTTT; clone size: -; J gene: TRBJ1-4; D gene: -; V gene: TRBV18
CDR3 protein: CASSESGGGGNTIYF; CDR3 DNA: TGTGCCAGCAGTGAAAGTGGCGGCGGTGGAAACACCATATATTTT; clone size: -; J gene: TRBJ1-3; D gene: -; V gene: TRBV6-1
CDR3 protein: CASSPVGTQMGNSPLHF; CDR3 DNA: TGTGCCAGCAGCCCAGTAGGGACACAAATGGGCAATTCACCCCTCCACTTT; clone size: -; J gene: TRBJ1-6; D gene: -; V gene: TRBV7-9
CDR3 protein: CAISPGLAGSDTQYF; CDR3 DNA: TGTGCCATCAGTCCGGGACTAGCGGGTTCAGATACGCAGTATTTT; clone size: -; J gene: TRBJ2-3; D gene: TRBD2; V gene: TRBV10-3
CDR3 protein: CASSLGLAGGDEQFF; CDR3 DNA: TGCGCCAGCAGCCTGGGACTAGCGGGAGGGGATGAGCAGTTCTTC; clone size: -; J gene: TRBJ2-1; D gene: TRBD2; V gene: TRBV5-1
CDR3 protein: CASSLSGDYNSPLHF; CDR3 DNA: TGCGCCAGCAGCTTGTCGGGGGACTATAATTCACCCCTCCACTTT; clone size: few; J gene: TRBJ1-6; D gene: -; V gene: TRBV5-1